One sample yielded the 12 T cell receptor beta chains listed below, sequenced in a study of T-cell memory formation after mild COVID-19. TCRdb analysed the 5' RACE reads with MiXCR anew, one entry per CDR3 protein. This sample has about 390,000 distinct CDR3 sequences, with approximately 15% found just once. Sequenced input: PBMCs or a T cell subset sorted from them (not recorded which). Receptors originate from a man aged 18 to 35 who had mild COVID-19 (a few samples of this study predate the infection). Cell type and time point are not known.

The chain carries TRBV20-1 and TRBJ2-5, with 8 bases fitting TRBD2. The germline CDR1 and CDR2 sequences are DFQATT and SNEGSKA (reference sequence). V dropped 0 bases and J dropped 4; count of bases not matched to a gene: 7. The CDR3 loop spans 15 amino acids. In nucleotides, the CDR3 is TGCAGTGCTAGAGATCGGGTACTAGCGGTAGAGACCCAGTACTTC. Amino acid sequence: CSARDRVLAVETQYF.

The V gene is TRBV5-6, the J gene TRBJ2-5; D may be TRBD1 (5 bases). Germline-derived CDR1 and CDR2 are SGHDT and YYEEEE. Trimming removed 1 base from V and 2 bases from J, with 15 bases in between. The CDR3 runs to 16 residues. CDR3 coding DNA: TGTGCCAGCAGCTTGTATATTCTGACAGCACAAGAGACCCAGTACTTC. Protein sequence: CASSLYILTAQETQYF.

This clonotype was detected only a few times. The chain combines TRBV24-1 with TRBJ1-1; TRBD1 is a possible D gene (5 bases). The CDR3 loop spans 14 amino acids. Germline V gives CDR1 KGHDR, CDR2 SFDVKD. Trimming removed 4 bases from V and 0 bases from J, with 8 bases in between. CDR3 sequence (DNA): TGTGCCACCAGTGACGGCAGGGTGAACACTGAAGCTTTCTTT. Translating it yields CATSDGRVNTEAFF.

Only a few counts were recorded for this clonotype. This chain connects TRBV5-1 to TRBJ2-7; 9 bases agree with TRBD2. The CDR3 has 17 amino acids. CDR1 and CDR2 (germline): SGHRS, YFSETQ. Losses at the gene ends were 3 bases for V and 3 bases for J; bases not matched to a gene: 13. The CDR3 region is CASSSGASGALLYEQYF. CDR3 nucleotide sequence: TGCGCCAGCAGCTCCGGGGCTAGCGGGGCCTTACTCTACGAGCAGTACTTC. The whole variable domain, filled in from reference TRBV5-1 and TRBJ2-7, reads KAGVTQTPRYLIKTRGQQVTLSCSPISGHRSVSWYQQTPGQGLQFLFEYFSETQRNKGNFPGRFSGRQFSNSRSEMNVSTLELGDSALYLCASSSGASGALLYEQYFGPGTRLTVT.

This rearrangement joins TRBV5-1 to TRBJ2-6; 7 bases fit TRBD1. The CDR3 contains 15 residues. V was clipped by 3 bases and J by 5 bases; unmatched bases: 5. CDR1 and CDR2 from the germline V gene are SGHRS and YFSETQ. CDR3 nucleotides: TGCGCCAGCAGCTCAGGGGGTGGTTGGGCCAACGTCCTGACTTTC. Its protein is CASSSGGGWANVLTF.

This clonotype was found a few times. This chain connects TRBV7-9 to TRBJ1-1; 7 bases match TRBD1. The CDR3 runs 15 residues. Germline loops: CDR1 SEHNR, CDR2 FQNEAQ (reference sequence). Trimming took 7 bases from V and 3 from J; bases not matched to a gene: 11. The CDR3 loop is CASKEGTGADTEAFF. CDR3 DNA sequence: TGTGCCAGCAAAGAGGGAACAGGGGCGGACACTGAAGCTTTCTTT.

The V gene is TRBV10-3, the J gene TRBJ2-7; 8 bases align to TRBD1. Losses at the gene ends were 11 bases for V and 6 bases for J; bases not matched to a gene: 12. CDR1 is ENHRY and CDR2 is SYGVKD in the germline V gene. CDR3 length equals 13 residues. The CDR3 here is CASRVSTGAEQYV. In DNA form, the CDR3 reads TGTGCCTCTCGGGTTTCGACAGGGGCCGAGCAGTACGTC.

This clonotype was counted at least ten times. V is TRBV5-1 and J is TRBJ2-1; 9 bases match TRBD2. The V segment lost 4 bases and the J segment 0 bases; nucleotides outside the gene matches: 5. The CDR3 runs 16 residues. Germline V gives CDR1 SGHRS, CDR2 YFSETQ. CDR3 coding DNA: TGCGCCAGCAGCGATAGCGGGGGCAGCTCCTACAATGAGCAGTTCTTC. As protein: CASSDSGGSSYNEQFF.

This clonotype was found a few times. The chain uses TRBV6-6 and TRBJ1-2, with D unclear. V dropped 0 bases and J dropped 6 bases, with 8 bases sitting between them. The germline gives CDR1 MNHNY, CDR2 SVGAGI (reference sequence). CDR3 length: 13 amino acids. The CDR3, as DNA: TGTGCCAGCAGTTACTCGCTGACGAATGGCTACACCTTC. As protein: CASSYSLTNGYTF.

In its sample, this clonotype was seen a few times. V usage is TRBV29-1 and J usage is TRBJ2-1; D is possibly TRBD1 or TRBD2 (5 bases each). V lost 1 base, J lost 2 bases, and 9 bases lay in between. Germline CDR1 and CDR2: SQVTM and ANQGSEA. This CDR3 is built from 14 residues. The CDR3 here is CSVEGGSTYNEQFF. The CDR3 region has the DNA TGCAGCGTTGAAGGGGGGAGCACCTACAATGAGCAGTTCTTC.

This sequence joins TRBV5-1 and TRBJ1-1, with D perhaps matching TRBD1 (6 bases). Germline CDR1 SGHRS, CDR2 YFSETQ. CDR3 length equals 14 residues. V lost 4 bases, J lost 3 bases, and 13 bases lay in between. The CDR3 sequence is CASSGIQGDTEAFF. CDR3 DNA: TGCGCCAGCAGCGGAATACAGGGAGACACTGAAGCTTTCTTT. The full variable domain, with the rest looked up from reference TRBV5-1 and TRBJ1-1, is KAGVTQTPRYLIKTRGQQVTLSCSPISGHRSVSWYQQTPGQGLQFLFEYFSETQRNKGNFPGRFSGRQFSNSRSEMNVSTLELGDSALYLCASSGIQGDTEAFFGQGTRLTVV.

The rearrangement joins TRBV29-1 to TRBJ1-6, with 8 nucleotides matching TRBD1. CDR3 length equals 13 residues. The ends lost 6 bases at V and 10 bases at J; junction bases unmatched: 8. Germline V gives CDR1 SQVTM, CDR2 ANQGSEA. The CDR3 sequence: CSVAQGARSPLHF. The CDR3 nucleotides read TGCAGCGTGGCCCAGGGGGCACGGTCACCCCTCCACTTT.